This record covers a single TCR beta chain. What it binds is unknown. The sample belongs to a study of graft-versus-host responses after intestinal transplantation. Study at large: Transplant recipients had multivisceral, liver-intestinal, or isolated intestinal grafts. Uniformly, recipients were administered anti-thymocyte globulin induction with subsequent tacrolimus and steroids for about 3 years.

General study points: Early post-transplant HvG declines showed an association with peak circulating GvH clone levels. High graft-versus-host to host-versus-graft clonal ratios were found in allografts of patients who had graft-donor T cell macrochimerism.

Profiled with immunoSEQ multiplex PCR; TCRdb holds only in-frame clones, not every one. The table records about 89,000 clones, around 93% of them present only once. The CDR3 is 15 residues long. With 2 bases removed from V and 0 bases from J, the gap between germline ends came to 11 bases. Germline V gene data show CDR1 as MNHNS and CDR2 as SASEGT. Source: unstimulated CD8+ T cells sorted from spleen or lymph node cells, taken before intestinal transplant. The chain uses TRBV6-1 and TRBJ2-7, with a tentative D call TRBD2 (5 bases). This sequence was found in a human donor who received an intestinal transplant. The CDR3: CASSEFPGSSYEQYF. CDR3 sequence (DNA): TGTGCCAGCAGTGAATTCCCGGGATCCTCCTACGAGCAGTACTTC.